The table lists the clone carrying this TCR beta chain with a few counts. Its antigen remains unknown. This sample was included in a study of T-cell reconstitution after alpha-beta-depleted transplantation in children. V was clipped by 4 bases and J by 0 bases, with 10 bases between them. This CDR3 has 14 residues. The germline V gene encodes CDR1 MNHEY and CDR2 SVGAGI. General study points: T-cell counts and diversity were attributed mostly to newly produced T cells one year after transplant. Surviving thymic progenitors and recipient T cells were the source of high TCRbeta diversity at day 60 in some patients. Expanded graft clones numbering several hundred reportedly gave rise to alpha-beta T cells about two months after transplant.

A library of TCRbeta sequences, prepared with unique molecular identifiers, was generated. TCRdb reanalysed the PCR reads using MiXCR and keeps one entry per CDR3 protein. The sample has about 580,000 distinct CDR3 sequences, roughly 23% seen once. This material consisted of PBMCs, mostly from graft donor cells, taken 360 days after TCRalphabeta/CD19-depleted stem cell transplant. The receptor was derived from a boy in the first two years of life who had a stem cell transplant for acute myeloid leukemia, so the T cells may come from the graft donor. The J gene is TRBJ2-7, the V gene TRBV6-5; D assignment may be TRBD1 or TRBD2 (5 bases each). Here the CDR3 DNA reads TGTGCCAGCAGTTTTACCGGGACCTCCTACGAGCAGTACTTC. Amino acids: CASSFTGTSYEQYF.